These 17 T cell receptor beta chains originate from one sample sequenced in a study of T cells in Graves' hyperthyroidism and ophthalmopathy. Authors of the study amplified TCR beta CDR3 regions from RNA transcripts. TCR CDR3 underwent first-round RT-PCR with the HTBI primer set. TCRdb processed the multiplex PCR reads anew with MiXCR; each CDR3 protein has one entry. The data contain fewer than 350,000 distinct CDR3 sequences, around a sixth of them singletons. The sample was blood. The source is a woman in her thirties or forties with Graves' ophthalmopathy.

This clonotype was counted many times. The rearrangement uses TRBV27 and TRBJ2-7; 7 bases map to TRBD2. Trimming at V came to 3 bases and at J to 0 bases, leaving 5 bases not matched to a gene. This CDR3 is 15 amino acids long. Per germline, CDR1 MNHEY and CDR2 SMNVEV (reference sequence). CDR3 bases: TGTGCCAGCAGTTTCGCTCGCGGGAGCTCCTACGAGCAGTACTTC. Encoded protein: CASSFARGSSYEQYF.

By sample fraction, this clonotype is medium-sized (0.01 to 0.1%). The V call is TRBV12-3 or TRBV12-4, the J call TRBJ2-5; the D gene is possibly TRBD2 (5 bases). The V gene lost 0 bases and the J gene lost 3 bases, with 8 bases spanning the gap. The CDR3 spans 14 residues. Here the CDR3 reads CASSLAGDEETQYF. The CDR3 DNA follows: TGTGCCAGCAGTTTAGCGGGAGATGAAGAGACCCAGTACTTC.

The sample holds many counts of this clonotype. V gene TRBV12-3 or TRBV12-4 combines with J gene TRBJ1-6; D is ambiguous. The CDR3 covers 16 residues. Trimming took off 3 bases at V and 5 bases at J, with 14 bases between the two ends. The CDR3 sequence: CASSFLGVGDNSPLHF. CDR3 DNA: TGTGCCAGCAGTTTTTTAGGTGTCGGCGATAATTCACCCCTCCACTTT.

V is TRBV4-1 and J is TRBJ1-1; D gene unclear. The V gene's germline CDR1 is MGHRA and CDR2 YSYEKL. The V end was cut by 1 base, the J end by 5 bases, with 5 bases between. The CDR3 extends over 12 amino acids. This chain's CDR3 is CASSQVETEAFF. In DNA, the CDR3 is TGCGCCAGCAGCCAAGTGGAGACTGAAGCTTTCTTT.

This clonotype was counted at least ten times. CDR3 bases: TGCAGCTCCGGGTCGGATGTCTATGGCTACACCTTC. The encoded protein is CSSGSDVYGYTF. J is TRBJ1-2 and V is TRBV29-1; D ambiguous. Germline CDR1 SQVTM, CDR2 ANQGSEA. The V end lost 8 bases, the J end lost 4 bases, and 14 bases lay between the germline ends. This CDR3 spans 12 amino acids.

This clonotype was seen repeatedly, ten times or more. The chain recombines TRBV27 with TRBJ1-1, with D unclear. Germline V CDR1 and CDR2: MNHEY, SMNVEV (reference sequence). V dropped 5 bases and J dropped 4 bases, with 14 bases sitting between them. The CDR3 is made up of 14 amino acids. The CDR3 protein is CASSGLLGVTEAFF. The CDR3 DNA reads TGTGCCAGCAGTGGGCTTCTGGGCGTCACTGAAGCTTTCTTT.

This clonotype came up many times. This chain connects TRBV30 to TRBJ2-7, with 13 bases matching TRBD2. CDR3 length: 15 amino acids. Germline CDR1 is GTSNPN and CDR2 is SVGIG (reference sequence). V trimming: 2 bases; J trimming: 6 bases; junction bases outside the gene matches: 7. The DNA for the CDR3 is TGTGCCTGGAGTCCCAGACTAGCGGGAGGTCGCGAGCAGTACTTC. Residues: CAWSPRLAGGREQYF.

This clonotype was counted at least ten times. The chain combines TRBV29-1 with TRBJ1-1; D might be TRBD1 (6 bases). The CDR3 loop spans 13 amino acids. V gave up 4 bases and J gave up 1 base, with 10 bases separating them. Germline V gene lookup returns CDR1 SQVTM and CDR2 ANQGSEA. CDR3 sequence (DNA): TGCAGCGTTGGGAGGGGGGCGAACACTGAAGCTTTCTTT. Encoded protein: CSVGRGANTEAFF.

This sequence joins TRBV11-1 and TRBJ1-2; 10 bases fit TRBD1. The CDR3 has 16 amino acids. Losses at the gene ends were 3 bases for V and 4 bases for J; bases not matched to a gene: 8. The germline gives CDR1 SGHAT, CDR2 FQDESV (reference sequence). The chain's CDR3 is CASSLARTGGAYGYTF. CDR3 bases: TGTGCCAGCAGCTTGGCTAGGACAGGGGGTGCCTATGGCTACACCTTC.

This clonotype was found many times. This chain connects TRBV30 to TRBJ2-2; weak D call: TRBD1 (5 bases). With 3 bases removed from V and 8 bases from J, the gap between germline ends came to 19 bases. The length of the CDR3 is 15 residues. Germline values: CDR1 GTSNPN, CDR2 SVGIG (reference sequence). The CDR3 DNA sequence: TGTGCCTGGAGGATCGTGGGCAAAGGGGTTGGGGAGCTGTTTTTT. Protein sequence: CAWRIVGKGVGELFF. Complete variable domain (other parts from reference TRBV30 and TRBJ2-2): SQTIHQWPATLVQPVGSPLSLECTVEGTSNPNLYWYRQAAGRGLQLLFYSVGIGQISSEVPQNLSASRPQDRQFILSSKKLLLSDSGFYLCAWRIVGKGVGELFFGEGSRLTVL.

This clonotype has just a few counts. V usage is TRBV6-2 or TRBV6-3 and J usage is TRBJ1-5; maybe TRBD1 (5 bases). With 6 bases removed from V and 1 base from J, the gap between germline ends came to 10 bases. Germline CDR1 and CDR2: MNHEY and SVGEGT. The CDR3 spans 14 residues. CDR3 in amino acids: CASRRGRSNQPQHF. CDR3 coding DNA: TGTGCCAGCAGACGGGGGAGGAGCAATCAGCCCCAGCATTTT.

This clonotype was seen ten or more times. The chain couples TRBV5-8 to TRBJ2-7, with D perhaps TRBD1 (6 bases). Trimming stripped 7 bases from V and 5 bases from J, with 19 bases between. Germline V lookup: CDR1 SGHTS, CDR2 YDEGEE. The CDR3 runs to 14 residues. The CDR3 DNA reads as TGTGCCAGCGGAAGAAACAGGGTAAGGGACGAGCAGTACTTC. Translation gives CASGRNRVRDEQYF.

This rearrangement joins TRBV19 to TRBJ1-3; 7 nucleotides agree with TRBD1. The CDR3 is made up of 18 amino acids. The germline gives CDR1 LNHDA, CDR2 SQIVND (reference sequence). V lost 6 bases and J lost 0; bases outside the gene matches: 14. The CDR3, as DNA: TGTGCCAGTAGCGCGGGACAGCCGGACCTGAGCTCTGGAAACACCATATATTTT. Translation: CASSAGQPDLSSGNTIYF. The full variable domain, in which reference TRBV19 and TRBJ1-3 provide the parts outside the CDR3, is DGGITQSPKYLFRKEGQNVTLSCEQNLNHDAMYWYRQDPGQGLRLIYYSQIVNDFQKGDIAEGYSVSREKKESFPLTVTSAQKNPTAFYLCASSAGQPDLSSGNTIYFGEGSWLTVV.

The V call is TRBV20-1, the J call TRBJ2-7; weak D call: TRBD1 (5 bases). The DNA end lines up better with TRBJ2-1; the J call may be wrong. This CDR3 has 12 amino acids. The germline CDR1 and CDR2 sequences are DFQATT and SNEGSKA (reference sequence). In DNA form, the CDR3 reads TGCAGTGCTGCAGGGATAGGCTACGAGCAGTTCTTC. This codes for CSAAGIGYEQFF.

This clonotype was recorded at least ten times. V and J are TRBV15 and TRBJ2-7; D is possibly TRBD1 (6 bases). Trimming took 0 bases from V and 3 from J, leaving 12 bases between them. The CDR3 has 15 residues. Germline V CDR1 and CDR2: LNHNV, YYDKDF (reference sequence). In nucleotides, the CDR3 is TGTGCCACCAGCAGAGATCTGGACAGCTACTACGAGCAGTACTTC. Translation gives CATSRDLDSYYEQYF.

This clonotype was detected ten times or more. The chain has TRBV7-2 and TRBJ2-5; a weak D match, TRBD1 (6 bases). This CDR3 has 14 amino acids. The V gene's germline CDR1 is SGHTA and CDR2 FQGNSA. V lost 5 bases, J lost 0 bases, and 10 bases lay in between. The CDR3 region is CASSKRGYQETQYF. The CDR3 DNA reads TGTGCCAGCAGCAAAAGGGGGTACCAAGAGACCCAGTACTTC.

This clonotype has at least ten counts. The chain couples TRBV11-2 to TRBJ2-7, with a weak D call TRBD2 (6 bases). The CDR3 spans 14 residues. From germline, CDR1 is SGHAT and CDR2 FQNNGV. The V and J ends lost 1 base and 2 bases respectively, with 9 bases between them. DNA for the CDR3: TGTGCCAGCAGCTTAGGAACTAGCACCTACGAGCAGTACTTC. Translating it yields CASSLGTSTYEQYF.